What follows are 23 T cell receptor beta chains derived from one specimen sequenced in a study of blood T cell repertoires in COVID-19. Measured with immunoSEQ multiplex PCR; TCRdb has only the in-frame clones, and not every one. The table has about 110,000 clones, roughly nine tenths seen once. Sequenced input: peripheral blood. All receptors derive from an elderly woman with acute or convalescent COVID-19.

The rearrangement links TRBV28 to TRBJ2-2; D is unresolved. The V end lost 5 bases, the J end lost 6 bases, and 13 bases lay between the germline ends. The CDR3 length is 14 residues. From germline, CDR1 is MDHEN and CDR2 SYDVKM. CDR3 sequence: CASSRNPRAGELFF. DNA for the CDR3: TGTGCCAGCAGTCGCAACCCCCGGGCCGGGGAGCTGTTTTTT.

This clone appeared once. The rearrangement joins TRBV5-6 to TRBJ1-6, with 8 bases that match TRBD1. V dropped 0 bases and J dropped 3; count of bases not matched to a gene: 2. CDR3 size: 16 residues. The germline V gene encodes CDR1 SGHDT and CDR2 YYEEEE. CDR3: CASSLVDRVYNSPLHF. The CDR3 bases are TGTGCCAGCAGCTTGGTGGACAGGGTCTATAATTCACCCCTCCACTTT.

The chain joins TRBV13 to TRBJ2-1; TRBD2 might be the D (7 bases). V was clipped by 3 bases and J by 1 base, with 19 bases between them. Germline V gene data show CDR1 as PRHDT and CDR2 as FYEKMQ (reference sequence). The CDR3 has 18 residues. CDR3 residues: CASSFSRRGGASYNEQFF. For the CDR3, the DNA is TGTGCCAGCAGCTTTAGTCGGCGTGGGGGGGCGTCCTACAATGAGCAGTTCTTC.

CDR3 sequence reads: CAISFAGGLAKNIQYF. CDR3 in DNA: TGTGCCATCAGTTTCGCAGGGGGGCTAGCCAAAAACATTCAGTACTTC. V usage is TRBV10-3 and J usage is TRBJ2-4, with D maybe TRBD1 (7 bases). Germline V gives CDR1 ENHRY, CDR2 SYGVKD. CDR3 length: 16 amino acids. The V gene lost 5 bases and the J gene lost 0 bases, with 14 bases spanning the gap.

The chain joins TRBV9 to TRBJ2-2; 7 nucleotides line up with TRBD1. Germline lookup yields CDR1 SGDLS and CDR2 YYNGEE. This CDR3 is built from 17 residues. Trimming at V came to 3 bases and at J to 0 bases, leaving 8 bases not matched to a gene. Here the CDR3 reads CASSAQSGTANTGELFF. The CDR3 DNA reads as TGTGCCAGCAGCGCCCAGTCGGGGACAGCGAACACCGGGGAGCTGTTTTTT.

This clone occurred once. The rearrangement uses TRBV10-3 and TRBJ2-1; 14 nucleotides match TRBD2. V lost 6 bases and J lost 5; bases outside the gene matches: 12. This CDR3 has 18 amino acids. CDR1 is ENHRY, CDR2 SYGVKD, per germline. The chain's CDR3 is CAISRLAGGPGLDNEQFF. The CDR3 DNA follows: TGTGCCATCAGCAGACTAGCGGGGGGGCCTGGGCTCGACAATGAGCAGTTCTTC.

This clone came up once. The chain employs TRBV3-1 (or the pseudogene TRBV3-2) and TRBJ2-5; a possible D gene is TRBD2 (5 bases). In germline, CDR1 is LGHDT, CDR2 YNNKEL (reference sequence). There are 14 residues in the CDR3. Trimming left V 2 bases short and J 2 bases short, with 9 bases between. CDR3 residues: CASSQPDFQETQYF. The CDR3 DNA is TGTGCCAGCAGCCAACCGGACTTTCAAGAGACCCAGTACTTC.

V gene TRBV29-1 combines with J gene TRBJ2-2; weak D call: TRBD1 (5 bases). The V gene's germline CDR1 is SQVTM and CDR2 ANQGSEA. The V end lost 1 base, the J end lost 0 bases, and 9 bases lay between the germline ends. The CDR3 extends over 15 amino acids. In DNA, the CDR3 is TGCAGCGTTGAAGGGGGCTCAGCGAACACCGGGGAGCTGTTTTTT. Translation: CSVEGGSANTGELFF.

V usage is TRBV5-1 and J usage is TRBJ2-1; D remains ambiguous. From germline, CDR1 is SGHRS and CDR2 YFSETQ. Between the trimmed V and J ends, which lost 0 bases and 3 bases, there was a span of 13 bases. The CDR3 totals 16 residues. The CDR3 bases are TGCGCCAGCAGCTTGGCCCCCCGAGATTTCTACAATGAGCAGTTCTTC. Translation gives CASSLAPRDFYNEQFF.

This sequence joins TRBV29-1 and TRBJ1-1; 10 bases fit TRBD1. Looked up from germline, CDR1 is SQVTM and CDR2 is ANQGSEA. The trim removed 6 bases at V and 3 bases at J, leaving 10 bases unmatched. The CDR3 spans 15 residues. The CDR3 protein is CSVRQGASFDTEAFF. In DNA form, the CDR3 reads TGCAGCGTAAGACAGGGGGCGTCGTTTGACACTGAAGCTTTCTTT.

This rearrangement joins TRBV18 to TRBJ1-1, with TRBD1 matching over 9 bases. V was clipped by 7 bases and J by 5 bases; unmatched bases: 8. The CDR3 totals 14 residues. Germline lookup yields CDR1 KGHSH and CDR2 LQKENI. This CDR3 is CASYGGTGPTEAFF. DNA for the CDR3: TGTGCCAGCTACGGGGGGACAGGGCCTACTGAAGCTTTCTTT. The variable domain in full, with the rest retrieved from reference TRBV18 and TRBJ1-1, is NAGVMQNPRHLVRRRGQEARLRCSPMKGHSHVYWYRQLPEEGLKFMVYLQKENIIDESGMPKERFSAEFPKEGPSILRIQQVVRGDSAAYFCASYGGTGPTEAFFGQGTRLTVV.

V is TRBV24-1 and J is TRBJ1-5; 8 nucleotides match TRBD1. Germline-derived CDR1 and CDR2 are KGHDR and SFDVKD. There are 13 residues in the CDR3. With V trimmed by 8 bases and J by 7 bases, 6 bases remained unmatched. The CDR3 DNA follows: TGTGCCACCAATTCAGGGGGCGGGCAGCCCCAGCATTTT. As protein: CATNSGGGQPQHF.

The CDR3 DNA reads TGTGCCAGCAGCTTTACTTTAGCGGGGGGGCAGGAAGAGCAGTACTTC. It translates to CASSFTLAGGQEEQYF. The chain employs TRBV5-4 and TRBJ2-7; 11 positions match TRBD2. Germline lookup yields CDR1 SGHNT and CDR2 YYREEE (reference sequence). The CDR3 runs to 16 residues. After removal of 2 bases from V and 7 bases from J, the junction contained 11 bases not matched to a gene.

The chain carries TRBV5-8 and TRBJ2-7, with D possibly matching TRBD1 (6 bases). Germline CDR1 reads SGHTS; CDR2 reads YDEGEE. CDR3 length: 14 amino acids. V was shortened by 0 bases and J by 4 bases, with 11 bases between the two germline ends. The CDR3 sequence is CASSLADRHYEQYF. Here the CDR3 DNA reads TGTGCCAGCAGCTTGGCCGACAGGCATTACGAGCAGTACTTC.

The rearrangement joins TRBV2 to TRBJ2-5; perhaps TRBD2 as D (5 bases). V dropped 7 bases and J dropped 7 bases, with 13 bases sitting between them. Germline assignment: CDR1 SNHLY and CDR2 FYNNEI. The CDR3 has 12 amino acids. Here the CDR3 reads CASTLRAGTQYF. CDR3 DNA sequence: TGTGCCAGCACTCTACGGGCGGGGACCCAGTACTTC.

This clone showed up just a few times. The V call is TRBV9, the J call TRBJ2-3; 7 bases are a match to TRBD2. Per the germline V gene, CDR1 is SGDLS and CDR2 is YYNGEE. This CDR3 is 15 amino acids long. Trimming removed 5 bases from V and 2 bases from J; junction bases left unmatched: 8. Here the CDR3 reads CASSALGGDTDTQYF. As DNA, the CDR3 is TGTGCCAGCAGTGCACTTGGGGGGGACACAGATACGCAGTATTTT.

This clone was picked up a small number of times. The gene calls are TRBV28 and TRBJ1-5; 8 bases fit TRBD1. CDR1 is MDHEN and CDR2 is SYDVKM in the germline V gene. The CDR3 loop spans 14 amino acids. The junction had 6 bases not matched to a gene; V was cut back by 7 bases and J by 4 bases. CDR3 protein: CASKTGVGNQPQHF. The CDR3 DNA follows: TGTGCCAGCAAGACAGGGGTGGGGAATCAGCCCCAGCATTTT.

V gene TRBV7-2 combines with J gene TRBJ1-2; 10 nucleotides match TRBD1. The CDR3 has 15 amino acids. The V and J ends lost 5 bases and 4 bases, in that order; junction bases with no gene match: 7. Per the germline V gene, CDR1 is SGHTA and CDR2 is FQGNSA. The CDR3 sequence is CASSITGQGSYGYTF. CDR3 DNA sequence: TGTGCCAGCAGCATTACGGGACAGGGGTCCTATGGCTACACCTTC.

The chain is built from TRBV11-3 and TRBJ2-7, with D possibly TRBD1 on 5 matching bases. This CDR3 has 13 residues. Germline values: CDR1 SGHNT, CDR2 YENEEA. Trimming took 3 bases from V and 0 from J, leaving 6 bases between them. The CDR3 nucleotides are TGTGCCAGCAGCTTCCAGGGCTCCTACGAGCAGTACTTC. It yields the protein CASSFQGSYEQYF.

This chain's CDR3 is CASSRSGQLGETQYF. The CDR3 DNA sequence: TGTGCCAGCAGCCGCTCGGGACAGTTGGGAGAGACCCAGTACTTC. The chain employs TRBV5-6 and TRBJ2-5; the match to TRBD1 covers 7 bases. After removal of 4 bases from V and 4 bases from J, the junction contained 10 bases not matched to a gene. Germline CDR1 SGHDT, CDR2 YYEEEE. The CDR3 loop spans 15 amino acids. The whole variable domain, filled in from reference TRBV5-6 and TRBJ2-5, reads DAGVTQSPTHLIKTRGQQVTLRCSPKSGHDTVSWYQQALGQGPQFIFQYYEEEERQRGNFPDRFSGHQFPNYSSELNVNALLLGDSALYLCASSRSGQLGETQYFGPGTRLLVL.

V is TRBV6-6 and J is TRBJ1-5; TRBD1 is a possible D gene (5 bases). The V end lost 0 bases, the J end lost 0 bases, and 9 bases lay between the germline ends. The CDR3 totals 16 residues. Germline V gene data show CDR1 as MNHNY and CDR2 as SVGAGI (reference sequence). The CDR3 bases are TGTGCCAGCAGTTACTCGTTCAGGGATAGCAATCAGCCCCAGCATTTT. Encoded protein: CASSYSFRDSNQPQHF.

The chain carries TRBV11-2 and TRBJ1-2; D remains ambiguous. The CDR3 sequence is 12 residues long. V shed 1 base and J shed 8 bases, with 8 bases lying between them. Per germline, CDR1 SGHAT and CDR2 FQNNGV. The CDR3 DNA sequence: TGTGCCAGCAGCTTAGCACCGGGAGGCTACACCTTC. Translated: CASSLAPGGYTF. The full variable domain, in which reference TRBV11-2 and TRBJ1-2 provide the parts outside the CDR3, is EAGVAQSPRYKIIEKRQSVAFWCNPISGHATLYWYQQILGQGPKLLIQFQNNGVVDDSQLPKDRFSAERLKGVDSTLKIQPAKLEDSAVYLCASSLAPGGYTFGSGTRLTVV.

The rearrangement uses TRBV10-1 and TRBJ2-3, with 9 nucleotides matching TRBD2. The junction had 5 bases not matched to a gene; V was cut back by 7 bases and J by 3 bases. The CDR3 runs to 14 residues. Germline V lookup: CDR1 WNHNN, CDR2 SYGVQD (reference sequence). The DNA for the CDR3 is TGCGCCAGCAAGGCTAGCGGGATGACAGATACGCAGTATTTT. It specifies CASKASGMTDTQYF.